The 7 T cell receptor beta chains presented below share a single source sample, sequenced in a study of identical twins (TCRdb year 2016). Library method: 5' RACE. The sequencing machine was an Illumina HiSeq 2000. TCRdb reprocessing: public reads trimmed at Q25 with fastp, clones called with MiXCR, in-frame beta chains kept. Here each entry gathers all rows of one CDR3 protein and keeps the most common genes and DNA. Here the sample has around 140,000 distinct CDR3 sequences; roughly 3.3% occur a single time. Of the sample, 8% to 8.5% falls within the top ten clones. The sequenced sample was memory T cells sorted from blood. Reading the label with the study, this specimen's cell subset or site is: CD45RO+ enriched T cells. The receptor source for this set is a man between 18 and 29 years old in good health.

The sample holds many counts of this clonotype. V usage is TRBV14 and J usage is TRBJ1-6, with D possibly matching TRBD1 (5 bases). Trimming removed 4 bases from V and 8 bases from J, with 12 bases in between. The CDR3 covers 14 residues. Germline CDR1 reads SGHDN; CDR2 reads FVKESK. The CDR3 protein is CASSPGIRDSPLHF. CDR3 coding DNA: TGTGCCAGCAGCCCAGGGATAAGAGATTCACCCCTCCACTTT.

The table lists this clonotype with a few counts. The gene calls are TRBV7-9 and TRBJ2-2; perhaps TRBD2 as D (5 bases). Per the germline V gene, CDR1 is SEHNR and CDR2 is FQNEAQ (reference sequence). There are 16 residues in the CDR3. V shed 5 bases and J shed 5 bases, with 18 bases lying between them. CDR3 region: CASSANPGYTTGELFF. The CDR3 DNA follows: TGTGCCAGCAGCGCCAACCCGGGATATACAACCGGGGAGCTGTTTTTT.

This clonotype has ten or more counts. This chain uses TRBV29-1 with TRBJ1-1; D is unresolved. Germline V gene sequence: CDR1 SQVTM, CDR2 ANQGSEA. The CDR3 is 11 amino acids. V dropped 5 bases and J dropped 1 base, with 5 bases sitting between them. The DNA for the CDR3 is TGCAGCGTTAGCGAGAACACTGAAGCTTTCTTT. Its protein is CSVSENTEAFF.

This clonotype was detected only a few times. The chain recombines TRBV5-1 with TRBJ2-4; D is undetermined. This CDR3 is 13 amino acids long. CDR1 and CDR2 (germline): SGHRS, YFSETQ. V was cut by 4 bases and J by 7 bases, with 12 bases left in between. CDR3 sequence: CASSGHADNIQYF. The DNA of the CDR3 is TGCGCCAGCAGCGGGCACGCGGATAACATTCAGTACTTC. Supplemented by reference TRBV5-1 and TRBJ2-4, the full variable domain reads KAGVTQTPRYLIKTRGQQVTLSCSPISGHRSVSWYQQTPGQGLQFLFEYFSETQRNKGNFPGRFSGRQFSNSRSEMNVSTLELGDSALYLCASSGHADNIQYFGAGTRLSVL.

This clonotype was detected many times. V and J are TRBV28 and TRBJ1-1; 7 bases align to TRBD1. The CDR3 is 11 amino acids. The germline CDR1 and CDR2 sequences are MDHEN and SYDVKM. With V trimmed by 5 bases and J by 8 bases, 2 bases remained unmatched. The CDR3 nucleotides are TGTGCCAGCAGTCCACAGGGGGAAGCTTTCTTT. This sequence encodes CASSPQGEAFF.

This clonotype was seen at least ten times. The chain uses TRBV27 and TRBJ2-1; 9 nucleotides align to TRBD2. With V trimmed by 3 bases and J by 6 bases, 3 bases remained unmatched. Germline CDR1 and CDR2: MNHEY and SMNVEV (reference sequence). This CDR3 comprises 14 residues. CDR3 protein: CASSFSGSVNEQFF. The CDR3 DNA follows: TGTGCCAGCAGTTTTAGCGGGAGTGTCAATGAGCAGTTCTTC.

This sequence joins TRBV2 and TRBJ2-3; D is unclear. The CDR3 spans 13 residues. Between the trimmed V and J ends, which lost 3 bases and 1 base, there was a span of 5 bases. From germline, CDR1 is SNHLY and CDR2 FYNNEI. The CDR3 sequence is CASSEGRTDTQYF. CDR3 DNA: TGTGCCAGCAGTGAGGGCCGCACAGATACGCAGTATTTT.